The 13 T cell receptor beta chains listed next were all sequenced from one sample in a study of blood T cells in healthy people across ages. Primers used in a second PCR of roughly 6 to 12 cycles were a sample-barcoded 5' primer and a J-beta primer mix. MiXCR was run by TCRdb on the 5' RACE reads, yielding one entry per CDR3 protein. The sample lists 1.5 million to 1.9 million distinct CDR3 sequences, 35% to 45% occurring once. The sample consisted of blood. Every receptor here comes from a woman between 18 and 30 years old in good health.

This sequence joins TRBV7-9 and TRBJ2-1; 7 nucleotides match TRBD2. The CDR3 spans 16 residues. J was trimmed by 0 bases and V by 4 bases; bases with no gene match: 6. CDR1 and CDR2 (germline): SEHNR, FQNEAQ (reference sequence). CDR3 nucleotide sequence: TGTGCCAGCAGCTCTGCCCGACTAGCCTCCTACAATGAGCAGTTCTTC. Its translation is CASSSARLASYNEQFF.

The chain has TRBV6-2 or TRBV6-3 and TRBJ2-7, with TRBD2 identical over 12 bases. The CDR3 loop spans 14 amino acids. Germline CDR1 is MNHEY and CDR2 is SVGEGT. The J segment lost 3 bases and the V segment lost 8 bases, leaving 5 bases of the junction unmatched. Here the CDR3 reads CASSGLAGYYEQYF. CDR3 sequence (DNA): TGTGCCAGCTCGGGACTAGCGGGTTACTACGAGCAGTACTTC.

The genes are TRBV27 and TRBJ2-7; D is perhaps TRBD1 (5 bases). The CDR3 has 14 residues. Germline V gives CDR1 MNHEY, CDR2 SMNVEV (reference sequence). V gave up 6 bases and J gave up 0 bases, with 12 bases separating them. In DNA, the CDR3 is TGTGCCAGCAGAAACAGGCGGTTCTCCTACGAGCAGTACTTC. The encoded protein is CASRNRRFSYEQYF.

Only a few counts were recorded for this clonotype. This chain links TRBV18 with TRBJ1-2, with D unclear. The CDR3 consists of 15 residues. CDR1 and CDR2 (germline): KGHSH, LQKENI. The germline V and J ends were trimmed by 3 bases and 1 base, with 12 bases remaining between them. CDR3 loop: CASSPTEGRNYGYTF. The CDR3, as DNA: TGTGCCAGCTCACCCACGGAGGGCCGTAACTATGGCTACACCTTC.

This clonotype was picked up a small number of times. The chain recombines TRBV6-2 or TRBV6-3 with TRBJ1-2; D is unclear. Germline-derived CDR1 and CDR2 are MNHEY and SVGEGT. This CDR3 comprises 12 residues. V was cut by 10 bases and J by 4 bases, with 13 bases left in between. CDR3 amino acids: CATSGGIYGYTF. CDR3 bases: TGTGCCACCTCCGGAGGGATCTATGGCTACACCTTC.

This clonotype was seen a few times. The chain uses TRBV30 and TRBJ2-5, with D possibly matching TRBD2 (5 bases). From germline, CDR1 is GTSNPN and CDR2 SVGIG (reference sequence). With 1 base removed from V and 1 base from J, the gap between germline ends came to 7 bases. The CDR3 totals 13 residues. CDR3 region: CAWSAGSQETQYF. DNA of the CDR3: TGTGCCTGGAGTGCTGGGAGCCAAGAGACCCAGTACTTC. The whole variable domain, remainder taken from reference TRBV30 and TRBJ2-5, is SQTIHQWPATLVQPVGSPLSLECTVEGTSNPNLYWYRQAAGRGLQLLFYSVGIGQISSEVPQNLSASRPQDRQFILSSKKLLLSDSGFYLCAWSAGSQETQYFGPGTRLLVL.

CDR3 sequence: CASSLSTSPFSSYEQYF. CDR3 bases: TGTGCCAGCAGCCTCTCGACTAGCCCCTTTAGCTCCTACGAGCAGTACTTC. The chain links TRBV7-2 to TRBJ2-7; TRBD2 matches 7 bases. Germline lookup yields CDR1 SGHTA and CDR2 FQGNSA. The CDR3 sequence is 17 residues long. The V and J ends lost 5 bases and 0 bases, in that order; junction bases with no gene match: 13.

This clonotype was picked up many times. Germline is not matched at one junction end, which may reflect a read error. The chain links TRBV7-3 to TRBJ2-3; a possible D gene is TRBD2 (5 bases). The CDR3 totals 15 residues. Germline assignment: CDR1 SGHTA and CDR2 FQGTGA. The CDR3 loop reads CASSLRAGSTDTQYF. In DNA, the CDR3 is TGCGCCAGCAGCTTGAGGGCAGGTAGCACAGATACGCAGTATTTT.

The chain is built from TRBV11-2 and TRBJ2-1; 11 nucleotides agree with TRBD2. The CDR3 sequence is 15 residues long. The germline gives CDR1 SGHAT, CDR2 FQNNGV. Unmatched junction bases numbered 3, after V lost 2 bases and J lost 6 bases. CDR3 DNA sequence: TGTGCCAGCAGCTTAATACTAGCGGGAGTCAATGAGCAGTTCTTC. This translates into CASSLILAGVNEQFF.

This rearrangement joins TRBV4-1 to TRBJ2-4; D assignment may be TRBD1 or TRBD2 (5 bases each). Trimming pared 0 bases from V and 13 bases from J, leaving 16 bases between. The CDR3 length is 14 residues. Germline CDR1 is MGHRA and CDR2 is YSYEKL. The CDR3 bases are TGCGCCAGCAGCCAAGATAGTCGGGGCGATGAGCAGTACTTC. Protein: CASSQDSRGDEQYF.

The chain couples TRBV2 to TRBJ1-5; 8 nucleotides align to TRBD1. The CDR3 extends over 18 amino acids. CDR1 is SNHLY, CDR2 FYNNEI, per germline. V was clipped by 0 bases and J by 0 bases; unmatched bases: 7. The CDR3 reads CASSEARTGKFSNQPQHF. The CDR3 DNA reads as TGTGCCAGCAGTGAAGCCCGGACAGGGAAGTTTAGCAATCAGCCCCAGCATTTT.

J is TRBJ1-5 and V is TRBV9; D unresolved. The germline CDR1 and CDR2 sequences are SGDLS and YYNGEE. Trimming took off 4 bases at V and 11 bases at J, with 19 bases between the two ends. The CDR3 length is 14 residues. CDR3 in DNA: TGTGCCAGCAGCCCCGGTCAACAAATTCCCGCCCAGCATTTT. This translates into CASSPGQQIPAQHF.

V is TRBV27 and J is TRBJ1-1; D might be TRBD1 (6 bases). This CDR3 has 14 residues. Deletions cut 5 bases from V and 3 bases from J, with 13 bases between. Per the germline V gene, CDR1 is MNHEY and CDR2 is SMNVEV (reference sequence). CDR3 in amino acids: CASSPRTEDTEAFF. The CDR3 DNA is TGTGCCAGCAGTCCGAGGACAGAGGACACTGAAGCTTTCTTT.